A single sample is the source of the 9 T cell receptor beta chains below, sequenced in a study of shared clonotypes between healthy human individuals (dated by TCRdb to 2018 to 2021). Receptor amplification or capture employed the immunoSEQ multiplex PCR assay. Here the immuneACCESS table is served through TCRdb, limited to in-frame sequences with V and J called. Missing clones are a known gap in these copies; in checked studies unresolved V genes cover under half, and the rest lacks a known reason. This sample gives about 1,500,000 clones in total; over 95% of them show up just once. The ten biggest clones cover 0.95% to 1.5% of the sample. Sequencing was done on a sample of naive CD4+ T cells sorted from blood. The cell subset or site label, as the study defines it: CD45RA+ positively selected. Receptors were obtained from a man younger than 45 in good health.

The chain links TRBV7-9 to TRBJ2-1, with D tentatively TRBD2 (5 bases). V lost 0 bases, J lost 6 bases, and 9 bases lay in between. The CDR3 is 14 amino acids. The germline gives CDR1 SEHNR, CDR2 FQNEAQ (reference sequence). CDR3 loop: CASSLAEAINEQFF. CDR3 DNA: TGTGCCAGCAGCTTAGCGGAGGCTATCAATGAGCAGTTCTTC.

This chain joins TRBV18 and TRBJ1-1, with D tentatively TRBD1 (6 bases). The CDR3 totals 16 residues. Trimming took 3 bases from V and 4 from J, leaving 18 bases between them. The germline CDR1 and CDR2 sequences are KGHSH and LQKENI. The CDR3, as DNA: TGTGCCAGCTCACCTAAACGATGGGGGGCGGGCACTGAAGCTTTCTTT. This encodes CASSPKRWGAGTEAFF.

The chain is built from TRBV20-1 and TRBJ2-3; D gene unclear. The CDR3 extends over 11 amino acids. The V end lost 5 bases, the J end lost 2 bases, and 5 bases lay between the germline ends. Germline V CDR1 and CDR2: DFQATT, SNEGSKA (reference sequence). The CDR3 nucleotides read TGCAGTGCTTTTTACACAGATACGCAGTATTTT. Protein: CSAFYTDTQYF.

The J gene is TRBJ1-2, the V gene TRBV20-1; D call uncertain. The V gene's germline CDR1 is DFQATT and CDR2 SNEGSKA (reference sequence). The CDR3 loop spans 11 amino acids. V lost 6 bases, J lost 2 bases, and 7 bases lay in between. In nucleotides, the CDR3 is TGCAGTGCGTCCCGGAACTATGGCTACACCTTC. Translation: CSASRNYGYTF.

This chain links TRBV18 with TRBJ2-7, with a weak D call TRBD2 (5 bases). The V and J ends lost 3 bases and 3 bases respectively, with 12 bases between them. The germline V gene has CDR1 KGHSH and CDR2 LQKENI. The length of the CDR3 is 14 residues. The CDR3 DNA follows: TGTGCCAGCTCACCTGGAGGTGGAGACTACGAGCAGTACTTC. Amino acid sequence: CASSPGGGDYEQYF.

This sequence joins TRBV5-1 and TRBJ2-7, with 8 bases lining up with TRBD2. Germline V CDR1 and CDR2: SGHRS, YFSETQ. The CDR3 loop spans 16 amino acids. The J segment lost 5 bases and the V segment lost 4 bases, leaving 14 bases of the junction unmatched. The CDR3 loop reads CASSRGSAGDANEQYF. Here the CDR3 DNA reads TGCGCCAGCAGCCGGGGGTCAGCGGGAGACGCCAACGAGCAGTACTTC.

CDR3 coding DNA: TGCAGCGTCGGAGACGGGACAGATAGCAATCAGCCCCAGCATTTT. Encoded protein: CSVGDGTDSNQPQHF. V usage is TRBV29-1 and J usage is TRBJ1-5, with TRBD1 identical over 7 bases. CDR1 and CDR2 from the germline V gene are SQVTM and ANQGSEA. This CDR3 region has 15 residues. J lost 0 bases, V lost 6 bases, and 8 bases had no gene match.

This chain joins TRBV9 and TRBJ2-2, with TRBD2 identical over 14 bases. The CDR3 extends over 17 amino acids. V lost 3 bases and J lost 6; bases outside the gene matches: 7. CDR1 SGDLS and CDR2 YYNGEE come from the germline V gene. CDR3 nucleotide sequence: TGTGCCAGCAGCGCCTCGACTAGCGGGAGGGTTTCCGGGGAGCTGTTTTTT. Translation gives CASSASTSGRVSGELFF.

Only one count was recorded for this clone. The chain employs TRBV7-2 and TRBJ2-3; 7 nucleotides align to TRBD2. The germline gives CDR1 SGHTA, CDR2 FQGNSA. J lost 6 bases, V lost 2 bases, and 2 bases had no gene match. The CDR3 has 13 residues. This chain's CDR3 is CASSLSREDTQYF. DNA of the CDR3: TGTGCCAGCAGCTTATCGCGGGAGGATACGCAGTATTTT.